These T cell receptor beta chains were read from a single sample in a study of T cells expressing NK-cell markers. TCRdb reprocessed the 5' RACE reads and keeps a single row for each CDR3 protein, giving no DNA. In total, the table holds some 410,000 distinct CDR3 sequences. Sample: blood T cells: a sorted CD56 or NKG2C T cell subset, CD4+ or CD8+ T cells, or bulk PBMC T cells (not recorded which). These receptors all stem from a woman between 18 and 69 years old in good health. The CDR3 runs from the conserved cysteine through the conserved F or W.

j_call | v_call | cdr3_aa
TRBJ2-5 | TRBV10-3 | CAISELAETQYF
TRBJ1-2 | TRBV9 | CASSVGGEGTYGYTF
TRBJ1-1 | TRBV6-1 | CASSRGQNRAEAFF
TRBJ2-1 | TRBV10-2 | CASSESAGMISYNEQFF
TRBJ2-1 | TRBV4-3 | CASSQATSWDEQFF
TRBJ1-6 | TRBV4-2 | CASSQWETGHPVSPLHF
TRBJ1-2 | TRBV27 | CASSLEGSQRGYTF
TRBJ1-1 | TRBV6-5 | CASSYWTGWNTEAFF
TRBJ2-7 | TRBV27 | CASSLQVRGYEQYF
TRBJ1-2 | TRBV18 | CASSATTDNYGYTF
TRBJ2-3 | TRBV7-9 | CASSAAGTTSPYTQYF
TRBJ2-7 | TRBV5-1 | CASSLAHGTPYEQYF
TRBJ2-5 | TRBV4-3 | CASSQAPLVSGRAETQYF
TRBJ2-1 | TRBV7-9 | CASSFARGFSNEQFF
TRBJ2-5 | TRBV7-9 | CASSSHRGQETQYF
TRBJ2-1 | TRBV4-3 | CASSQFPLLRFTYEQFF
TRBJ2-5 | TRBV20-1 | CSASPTHGEGARETQYF
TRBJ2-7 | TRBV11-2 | CASSPSGGEQYF
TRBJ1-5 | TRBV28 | CASSSRGGQPQHF
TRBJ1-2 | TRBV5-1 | CASSLARGRGYGYTF
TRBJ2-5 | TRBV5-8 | CASRNRFQETQYF
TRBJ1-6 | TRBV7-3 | CASGYADSPLHF
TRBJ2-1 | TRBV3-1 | CASSQTSGEQFF
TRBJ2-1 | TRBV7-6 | CASSPRTSGRVDEQFF
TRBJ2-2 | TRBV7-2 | CASSPPGLAGGTGELFF
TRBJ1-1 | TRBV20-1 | CSAPRTREAFF
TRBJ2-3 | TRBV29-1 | CSVLVGGPGDTQYF
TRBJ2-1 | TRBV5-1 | CASSSLAGLYNEQFF
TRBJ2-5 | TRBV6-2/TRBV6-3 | CASSRARAEDRKTQYF
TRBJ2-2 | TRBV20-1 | CSASGEYGTGELFF
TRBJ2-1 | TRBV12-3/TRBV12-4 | CASSPRAGEQFF
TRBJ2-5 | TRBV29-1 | CSVEEGDPQYF
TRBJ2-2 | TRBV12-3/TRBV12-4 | CASKISGTGVVGELFF
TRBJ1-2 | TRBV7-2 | CASSLEGAGGGYTF
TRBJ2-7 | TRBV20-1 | CSSSRARGSEQYF
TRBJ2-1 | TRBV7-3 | CASSLGGLAGDEQFF
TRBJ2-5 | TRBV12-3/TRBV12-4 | CASSLGGGKTQYF
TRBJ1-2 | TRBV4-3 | CASSLGSGPYGYTF
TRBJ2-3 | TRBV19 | CASNPSTGTHTDTQYF
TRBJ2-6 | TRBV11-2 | CASSSRDRRSSGANVLTF
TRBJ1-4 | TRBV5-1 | CASSSGGQGNEKLFF
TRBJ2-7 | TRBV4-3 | CASSLPPGSPYEQYF
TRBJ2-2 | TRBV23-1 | CASSRGHTGELFF
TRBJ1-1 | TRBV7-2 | CASSPRTGFTEAFF
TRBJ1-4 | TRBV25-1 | CASSERGQDEKLFF
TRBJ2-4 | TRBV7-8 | CASSQTGLKDIQYF
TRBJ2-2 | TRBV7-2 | CASSGREYSGELFF
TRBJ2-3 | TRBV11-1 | CASSLSGSSADTQYF
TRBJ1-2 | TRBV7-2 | CASSFFGDAYGYTF
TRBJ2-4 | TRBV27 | CASSRGTSGRTKNIQYF
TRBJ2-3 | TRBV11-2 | CASSLLAGGADTQYF
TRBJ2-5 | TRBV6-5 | CASSYSGGRKTQYF
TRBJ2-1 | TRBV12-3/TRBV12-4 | CASSIGTGGDEQFF
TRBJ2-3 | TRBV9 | CASTSLGGELGTDTQYF
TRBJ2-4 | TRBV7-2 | CASSFMGMGPENIQYF
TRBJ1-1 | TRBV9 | CASGSGGNTEAFF
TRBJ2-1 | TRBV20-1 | CSATDRRQGHYNEQFF
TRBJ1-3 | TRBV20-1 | CSARDRRDSGNTIYF